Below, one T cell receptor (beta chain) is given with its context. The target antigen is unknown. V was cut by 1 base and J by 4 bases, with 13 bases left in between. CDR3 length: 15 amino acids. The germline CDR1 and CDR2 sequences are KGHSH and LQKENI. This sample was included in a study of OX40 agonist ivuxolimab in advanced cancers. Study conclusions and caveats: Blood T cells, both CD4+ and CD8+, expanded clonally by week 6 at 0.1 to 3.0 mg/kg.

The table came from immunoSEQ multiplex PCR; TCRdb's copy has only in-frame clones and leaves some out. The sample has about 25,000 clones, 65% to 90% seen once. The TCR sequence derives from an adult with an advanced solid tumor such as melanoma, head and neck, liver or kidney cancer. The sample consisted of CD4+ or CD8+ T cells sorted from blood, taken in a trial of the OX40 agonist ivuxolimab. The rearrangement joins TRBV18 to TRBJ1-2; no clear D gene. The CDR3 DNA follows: TGTGCCAGCTCACCACAGGGAATGGGCGGCTATGGCTACACCTTC. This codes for CASSPQGMGGYGYTF.